Below are 5 T cell receptor beta chains sequenced from a single sample in a study of T cell repertoires in cytomegalovirus infection. TCRdb reprocessed the reads with MiXCR, giving one entry per CDR3 protein. The top ten clones hold about an eighth of a sample with roughly 860,000 distinct CDR3 sequences, around a third of them seen once. These receptors' antigens are unknown. Sequenced material: cultured CD8+ T cells from PBMCs, taken from culture after CMV antigen stimulation. The receptors come from a human donor in good health (CMV status not recorded). Some clones in this sample may be carry-over from other donors' samples.

The V gene is TRBV20-1, the J gene TRBJ2-7; 7 bases match TRBD1. CDR3 size: 15 residues. Unmatched junction bases numbered 10, after V lost 1 base and J lost 4 bases. CDR1 and CDR2 from the germline V gene are DFQATT and SNEGSKA (reference sequence). The CDR3 sequence: CSARGQGINLYEQYV. The DNA of the CDR3 is TGCAGTGCTAGAGGACAGGGCATTAATTTGTACGAGCAGTACGTC.

The J gene is TRBJ2-2, the V gene TRBV9, with D uncertain. Trimming pared 4 bases from V and 1 base from J, leaving 11 bases between. This CDR3 region has 15 residues. Germline values: CDR1 SGDLS, CDR2 YYNGEE. In DNA, the CDR3 is TGTGCCAGCAGCTCACACACGATGAACACCGGGGAGCTGTTTTTT. Protein sequence: CASSSHTMNTGELFF.

This clonotype has at least ten counts. The chain carries TRBV6-1 and TRBJ1-5; perhaps TRBD1 as D (6 bases). V was shortened by 6 bases and J by 0 bases, with 18 bases between the two germline ends. This CDR3 spans 17 amino acids. Germline lookup yields CDR1 MNHNS and CDR2 SASEGT. The CDR3 reads CASRNPLAGVSNQPQHF. The DNA for the CDR3 is TGTGCCAGCAGGAACCCATTAGCAGGGGTTAGCAATCAGCCCCAGCATTTT.

V usage is TRBV6-5 and J usage is TRBJ1-5, with D unresolved. Germline V gives CDR1 MNHEY, CDR2 SVGAGI. V was clipped by 4 bases and J by 7 bases, with 23 bases between them. The CDR3 has 17 residues. The CDR3 region has the DNA TGTGCCAGCAGTTCCAAAACGGACCTTCTTTCGGAACAGCCCCAGCATTTT. It translates to CASSSKTDLLSEQPQHF.

The V gene is TRBV7-9, the J gene TRBJ2-1; unclear D gene. The V end lost 1 base, the J end lost 3 bases, and 10 bases lay between the germline ends. The germline gives CDR1 SEHNR, CDR2 FQNEAQ (reference sequence). CDR3 size: 15 residues. The CDR3 sequence is CASSLGVGFYNEQFF. The CDR3 DNA is TGTGCCAGCAGCTTAGGTGTGGGCTTCTACAATGAGCAGTTCTTC.